These 29 T cell receptor beta chains originate from one sample sequenced in a study of OX40 agonist ivuxolimab in advanced cancers. The data were produced by immunoSEQ multiplex PCR, yet TCRdb's version contains in-frame clones alone and is incomplete. Among fewer than 90,000 clones listed, more than 85% were seen once. The source was CD4+ or CD8+ T cells sorted from blood, collected in a trial of the OX40 agonist ivuxolimab. The receptor source for this set is an adult with an advanced solid tumor such as melanoma, head and neck, liver or kidney cancer.

V is TRBV5-5 and J is TRBJ2-7; D ambiguous. The germline gives CDR1 SGHKS, CDR2 YYEKEE (reference sequence). The CDR3 runs 16 residues. The germline V and J ends were trimmed by 0 bases and 2 bases, with 15 bases remaining between them. CDR3 nucleotide sequence: TGTGCCAGCAGCTTGGGCCCCAACTATAGTACCTACGAGCAGTACGTC. Amino acid sequence: CASSLGPNYSTYEQYV.

This chain links TRBV7-8 with TRBJ1-6, with D unresolved. The germline gives CDR1 SGHVS, CDR2 FQNEAQ. There are 20 residues in the CDR3. V was pared by 5 bases and J by 0 bases, with 23 bases between. CDR3 nucleotide sequence: TGTGCCAGCAGCACTAGGCGGAGAACTCAACCCCACTCCTATAATTCACCCCTCCACTTT. Its translation is CASSTRRRTQPHSYNSPLHF.

The chain has TRBV9 and TRBJ2-1; 11 bases match TRBD2. The CDR3 is made up of 15 amino acids. The germline V gene has CDR1 SGDLS and CDR2 YYNGEE. Unmatched junction bases numbered 4, after V lost 0 bases and J lost 8 bases. In nucleotides, the CDR3 is TGTGCCAGCAGCGTAGGGGCTAGCGGGGGGTATGAGCAGTTCTTC. Amino acid sequence: CASSVGASGGYEQFF.

The rearrangement joins TRBV4-1 to TRBJ2-5, with 7 bases fitting TRBD1. The CDR3 is 15 residues long. With 1 base clipped from V and 5 bases from J, the junction kept 7 bases outside the gene matches. CDR1 is MGHRA and CDR2 is YSYEKL in the germline V gene. The CDR3 DNA reads as TGCGCCAGCAGCCAAGGACAGGGTATTTCCGAGACCCAGTACTTC. Translation: CASSQGQGISETQYF.

The chain has TRBV7-2 and TRBJ2-3, with 9 nucleotides matching TRBD2. In germline, CDR1 is SGHTA, CDR2 FQGNSA. With 5 bases clipped from V and 1 base from J, the junction kept 7 bases outside the gene matches. The CDR3 has 16 amino acids. The CDR3 nucleotides read TGTGCCAGCAGCCTCAAAGCGGGGGGCGGCACAGATACGCAGTATTTT. Translating it yields CASSLKAGGGTDTQYF.

This clone was counted at least ten times. The V and J genes are TRBV14 and TRBJ1-6; D is ambiguous. Germline CDR1 is SGHDN and CDR2 is FVKESK. V gave up 3 bases and J gave up 7 bases, with 7 bases separating them. CDR3 size: 13 residues. The CDR3 loop reads CASSQLWNSPLHF. The CDR3 region has the DNA TGTGCCAGCAGCCAGCTCTGGAATTCACCCCTCCACTTT.

This chain connects TRBV15 to TRBJ1-5; a weak D match, TRBD1 (5 bases). The CDR3 sequence is 14 residues long. In germline, CDR1 is LNHNV, CDR2 YYDKDF (reference sequence). Trimming pared 3 bases from V and 4 bases from J, leaving 10 bases between. DNA for the CDR3: TGTGCCACCAGCAGGAGGACACAGAATCAGCCCCAGCATTTT. Protein sequence: CATSRRTQNQPQHF.

The chain combines TRBV10-3 with TRBJ2-5; D perhaps matches TRBD2 (5 bases). Trimming took 2 bases from V and 7 from J, leaving 17 bases between them. Germline V gene data show CDR1 as ENHRY and CDR2 as SYGVKD. CDR3 length: 15 amino acids. The CDR3 protein is CAISEDAGRRGTQYF. In nucleotides, the CDR3 is TGTGCCATCAGTGAGGACGCTGGTCGCCGGGGGACCCAGTACTTC.

The chain recombines TRBV6-1 with TRBJ2-3; no clear D gene. V gave up 7 bases and J gave up 5 bases, with 10 bases separating them. The CDR3 has 12 amino acids. Per the germline V gene, CDR1 is MNHNS and CDR2 is SASEGT. The CDR3 protein is CASTGPIDTQYF. DNA of the CDR3: TGTGCCAGCACCGGACCCATAGATACGCAGTATTTT.

This chain links TRBV28 with TRBJ2-7; TRBD2 is a possible D gene (6 bases). There are 14 residues in the CDR3. V was shortened by 8 bases and J by 6 bases, with 20 bases between the two germline ends. Germline V CDR1 and CDR2: MDHEN, SYDVKM. The DNA for the CDR3 is TGTGCCAGCGGCGAGACAGTTTTGGGAGGCGAGCAGTACTTC. As protein: CASGETVLGGEQYF. The entire variable domain, with the rest obtained from reference TRBV28 and TRBJ2-7, is as follows: DVKVTQSSRYLVKRTGEKVFLECVQDMDHENMFWYRQDPGLGLRLIYFSYDVKMKEKGDIPEGYSVSREKKERFSLILESASTNQTSMYLCASGETVLGGEQYFGPGTRLTVT.

The chain is built from TRBV7-2 and TRBJ2-5; D is uncertain. The CDR3 consists of 13 residues. Germline CDR1 is SGHTA and CDR2 is FQGNSA. The V gene lost 5 bases and the J gene lost 2 bases, with 9 bases spanning the gap. This CDR3 is CASSPSKQETQYF. CDR3 sequence (DNA): TGTGCCAGCAGCCCGAGTAAGCAAGAGACCCAGTACTTC.

The CDR3, as DNA: TGCGCCAGCAGCCTAATACCGCGCGGACAGGGAGGAGATACGCAGTATTTT. Residues: CASSLIPRGQGGDTQYF. The rearrangement uses TRBV5-1 and TRBJ2-3, with 8 bases matching TRBD1. The CDR3 sequence is 17 residues long. Trimming removed 4 bases from V and 5 bases from J; junction bases left unmatched: 15. Germline CDR1 and CDR2: SGHRS and YFSETQ.

Note on this clone: Additional DNA sequences in this sample encode the identical CDR3. The chain joins TRBV7-9 to TRBJ2-1; D ambiguous. V lost 1 base and J lost 6, with 4 bases in between. This CDR3 has 12 residues. Germline V CDR1 and CDR2: SEHNR, FQNEAQ (reference sequence). In DNA form, the CDR3 reads TGTGCCAGCAGCTTAGTAGGCAATGAGCAGTTCTTC. Its translation: CASSLVGNEQFF.

This clone was counted between two and nine times. This chain links TRBV5-4 with TRBJ2-1; no clear D. Germline V gene sequence: CDR1 SGHNT, CDR2 YYREEE (reference sequence). V lost 6 bases and J lost 0, with 7 bases in between. This CDR3 is 13 amino acids long. The CDR3 DNA is TGTGCCAGCACCGTTTACTCCTACAATGAGCAGTTCTTC. It is translated as CASTVYSYNEQFF. The full variable domain, completed using reference TRBV5-4 and TRBJ2-1, is ETGVTQSPTHLIKTRGQQVTLRCSSQSGHNTVSWYQQALGQGPQFIFQYYREEENGRGNFPPRFSGLQFPNYSSELNVNALELDDSALYLCASTVYSYNEQFFGPGTRLTVL.

Written as DNA, the CDR3 is TGCACCAGCAGCCAGGGGGACAGCGAGGGAGACACCGGGGAGCTGTTTTTT. Translation: CTSSQGDSEGDTGELFF. The rearrangement links TRBV1 to TRBJ2-2; the D call TRBD1 from the table was never checked on the DNA. TRBV1 is labeled a pseudogene. CDR3 size: 17 residues.

The chain couples TRBV5-5 to TRBJ2-2; possibly TRBD2 for D (6 bases). The germline V gene encodes CDR1 SGHKS and CDR2 YYEKEE (reference sequence). This CDR3 is built from 15 residues. V was clipped by 0 bases and J by 1 base, with 7 bases between them. Written as DNA, the CDR3 is TGTGCCAGCAGCTTGGGGACTAAGAACACCGGGGAGCTGTTTTTT. This translates into CASSLGTKNTGELFF.

The chain is built from TRBV5-6 and TRBJ2-4, with a possible D match to TRBD1 (6 bases). The CDR3 runs 15 residues. V was shortened by 7 bases and J by 0 bases, with 14 bases between the two germline ends. Germline V gene data show CDR1 as SGHDT and CDR2 as YYEEEE. The CDR3 reads CASSTGPLAKNIQYF. CDR3 DNA: TGTGCCAGCTCCACAGGGCCCCTAGCCAAAAACATTCAGTACTTC.

CDR3 residues: CASSPTRGQANGELFF. The CDR3 DNA reads as TGCGCCAGCAGCCCTACTAGGGGGCAGGCCAACGGGGAGCTGTTTTTT. This chain joins TRBV4-3 and TRBJ2-2; 7 bases fit TRBD1. CDR1 is LGHNA and CDR2 is YSLEER in the germline V gene. With V trimmed by 4 bases and J by 7 bases, 12 bases remained unmatched. The CDR3 loop spans 16 amino acids.

CDR3 in amino acids: CASSPGTGDEQYV. CDR3 coding DNA: TGTGCCAGCTCACCCGGGACAGGGGACGAGCAGTACGTC. V and J are TRBV18 and TRBJ2-7; 10 positions match TRBD1. Germline-derived CDR1 and CDR2 are KGHSH and LQKENI. The CDR3 is 13 amino acids. V lost 3 bases and J lost 5; bases outside the gene matches: 1.

This clone appeared a single time. Different DNA sequences within this sample yield the same CDR3. V usage is TRBV6-5 and J usage is TRBJ2-1; D is undetermined. V shed 6 bases and J shed 3 bases, with 3 bases lying between them. This CDR3 has 11 residues. Germline lookup yields CDR1 MNHEY and CDR2 SVGAGI. CDR3 bases: TGTGCCAGCAGGGGCTACAATGAGCAGTTCTTC. Its protein product is CASRGYNEQFF.

The chain joins TRBV7-2 to TRBJ1-2; 7 positions match TRBD1. The CDR3 covers 14 residues. Trimming removed 2 bases from V and 1 base from J; junction bases left unmatched: 1. Germline V gives CDR1 SGHTA, CDR2 FQGNSA. The CDR3 reads CASSLYRGNYGYTF. Written as DNA, the CDR3 is TGTGCCAGCAGCTTATACAGGGGTAACTATGGCTACACCTTC. Full variable domain (outside the CDR3, taken from reference TRBV7-2 and TRBJ1-2): GAGVSQSPSNKVTEKGKDVELRCDPISGHTALYWYRQSLGQGLEFLIYFQGNSAPDKSGLPSDRFSAERTGGSVSTLTIQRTQQEDSAVYLCASSLYRGNYGYTFGSGTRLTVV.

This clone was found once. This rearrangement joins TRBV5-4 to TRBJ2-7, with D tentatively TRBD2 (6 bases). This CDR3 region has 14 residues. In germline, CDR1 is SGHNT, CDR2 YYREEE (reference sequence). The V end was cut by 4 bases, the J end by 7 bases, with 18 bases between. The CDR3 sequence is CASSHSGFLREQYV. CDR3 bases: TGTGCCAGCAGCCACAGCGGGTTCCTACGGGAGCAGTACGTC.

There are a few counts of this clone. The chain carries TRBV19 and TRBJ2-3; D call uncertain. V was shortened by 5 bases and J by 6 bases, with 21 bases between the two germline ends. The V gene's germline CDR1 is LNHDA and CDR2 SQIVND (reference sequence). This CDR3 is 16 amino acids long. This CDR3 reads CASSSVSPPNSDTQYF. The CDR3 DNA is TGTGCCAGTAGTTCGGTCAGTCCCCCTAACTCGGATACGCAGTATTTT.

This sequence joins TRBV5-5 and TRBJ2-2; D not certain. CDR1 is SGHKS and CDR2 is YYEKEE in the germline V gene (reference sequence). The CDR3 consists of 17 residues. V lost 1 base to trimming and J lost 2 bases, with 15 bases between them. The CDR3 loop is CASSLFHLGANTGELFF. CDR3 DNA sequence: TGTGCCAGCAGCTTGTTTCACCTAGGTGCAAACACCGGGGAGCTGTTTTTT.

The gene calls are TRBV11-3 and TRBJ2-3, with TRBD1 identical over 8 bases. The germline gives CDR1 SGHNT, CDR2 YENEEA. The CDR3 runs to 15 residues. V lost 1 base, J lost 2 bases, and 2 bases stayed unmatched. The CDR3 region has the DNA TGTGCCAGCAGCTTAGGGGGACAGGTCACAGATACGCAGTATTTT. Encoded protein: CASSLGGQVTDTQYF. Drawing the rest from reference TRBV11-3 and TRBJ2-3, the complete variable domain is EAGVVQSPRYKIIEKKQPVAFWCNPISGHNTLYWYLQNLGQGPELLIRYENEEAVDDSQLPKDRFSAERLKGVDSTLKIQPAELGDSAVYLCASSLGGQVTDTQYFGPGTRLTVL.

As regards this clone: A read error may account for a junction end that differs from germline. The gene calls are TRBV6-6 and TRBJ2-1, with 7 bases matching TRBD1. CDR3 length: 12 residues. Germline V gene sequence: CDR1 MNHNY, CDR2 SVGAGI (reference sequence). In DNA, the CDR3 is TGTGCCAGCAGTTGGGACAGCAATGGGCAGTTCTTC. Translation: CASSWDSNGQFF.

The chain joins TRBV29-1 to TRBJ2-1; 8 bases are a match to TRBD2. Germline CDR1 reads SQVTM; CDR2 reads ANQGSEA. CDR3 size: 16 residues. V shed 5 bases and J 8 bases; nucleotides not matched to a gene: 17. CDR3 amino acids: CSVRRPGGGMRDEQFF. CDR3 in DNA: TGCAGCGTTCGAAGGCCGGGAGGGGGGATGAGGGATGAGCAGTTCTTC.

The chain recombines TRBV6-5 with TRBJ1-4; D call uncertain. From germline, CDR1 is MNHEY and CDR2 SVGAGI. This CDR3 has 14 residues. V was clipped by 6 bases and J by 0 bases, with 8 bases between them. The CDR3 loop is CASSPTSTNEKLFF. The CDR3 region has the DNA TGTGCCAGCAGCCCCACATCAACTAATGAAAAACTGTTTTTT.

V gene TRBV28 combines with J gene TRBJ2-3; no reliable D call. This CDR3 contains 12 residues. V shed 3 bases and J shed 6 bases, with 7 bases lying between them. Germline V gene sequence: CDR1 MDHEN, CDR2 SYDVKM. The CDR3: CASSLPYDTQYF. In DNA form, the CDR3 reads TGTGCCAGCAGTTTGCCTTACGATACGCAGTATTTT.